The T cell receptor (beta chain) described here comes from a study of metastatic and nonmetastatic thyroid tumors. This clone has a handful of counts. TCRdb re-analyzed the PCR reads using MiXCR. This sample has several thousand clones; 32% occur once, and the top ten carry roughly a tenth. Thyroid surgery took place with no prior treatment in any patient. Trimming shortened V by 3 bases and J by 6 bases, and 11 bases separated the two germline ends. This CDR3 spans 13 amino acids. Germline lookup yields CDR1 SGHAT and CDR2 FQNNGV. Sequenced sample: tumor tissue. The source is a female donor with papillary thyroid cancer or a benign thyroid nodule (not recorded which). Some clones in this sample may be carry-over from other donors' samples. This chain links TRBV11-2 with TRBJ1-1, with a possible D match to TRBD1 (6 bases). The CDR3 DNA is TGTGCCAGCAGCTTGCTACAGGGTTCTGAAGCTTTCTTT. Its protein is CASSLLQGSEAFF.